This entry lists 11 T cell receptor beta chains sequenced from one sample in a study of cytomegalovirus exposure and HLA in healthy donors. Produced via immunoSEQ multiplex PCR; TCRdb's table is partial and in-frame only. The profile covers 150,000 or so clones, with about 86% appearing a single time and roughly 1.9% taken by the ten largest. The sequenced sample consisted of PBMCs. The origin of the receptors is a human donor in good health.

The rearrangement uses TRBV21-1 and TRBJ2-7; the D call in the table, TRBD1, was not verified against the DNA. TRBV21-1 corresponds to a pseudogene. The CDR3 extends over 14 amino acids. Here the CDR3 DNA reads TGTGCCAGCAGGGTGGGGGCCGTAGGACGTGAGCAGTACTTC. Translation: CASRVGAVGREQYF.

The rearrangement links TRBV28 to TRBJ1-1; unclear D gene. The CDR3 runs 16 residues. Trimming pared 0 bases from V and 6 bases from J, leaving 17 bases between. The germline gives CDR1 MDHEN, CDR2 SYDVKM. The CDR3 nucleotides are TGTGCCAGCAGTTTATGGGGTCGGGGAGTTAGCTCTGAAGCTTTCTTT. This codes for CASSLWGRGVSSEAFF.

A note on this clone: This sample also contains other DNA sequences that code for the same CDR3. In DNA form, the CDR3 reads TGTGCCAGCAGTTTAGTTAGCGGGAGCTACGAGCAGTACTTC. Protein product: CASSLVSGSYEQYF. This rearrangement joins TRBV27 to TRBJ2-7; 9 bases fit TRBD2. This CDR3 is 14 amino acids long. Trimming took 2 bases from V and 3 from J; bases not matched to a gene: 2. Germline V gives CDR1 MNHEY, CDR2 SMNVEV (reference sequence).

The rearrangement links TRBV10-3 to TRBJ1-5; D unresolved. The V end was cut by 6 bases, the J end by 3 bases, with 6 bases between. The CDR3 totals 12 residues. Germline CDR1 and CDR2: ENHRY and SYGVKD. The CDR3: CAISSINQPQHF. The DNA of the CDR3 is TGTGCCATCAGCAGTATCAATCAGCCCCAGCATTTT.

DNA of the CDR3: TGTGCCAGCAGCTTAGACAGGGACACCTCCGAGCAGTACTTC. Protein sequence: CASSLDRDTSEQYF. V usage is TRBV7-2 and J usage is TRBJ2-7, with D perhaps TRBD1 (6 bases). The CDR3 has 14 amino acids. Germline V gene lookup returns CDR1 SGHTA and CDR2 FQGNSA. Deletions cut 1 base from V and 6 bases from J, with 13 bases between.

The chain joins TRBV6-4 to TRBJ2-6; 14 nucleotides align to TRBD2. The V segment lost 4 bases and the J segment 0 bases; nucleotides outside the gene matches: 2. Germline V lookup: CDR1 MRHNA, CDR2 SNTAGT. The CDR3 has 18 residues. CDR3 in amino acids: CASSGGTSGSSGANVLTF. For the CDR3, the DNA is TGTGCCAGCAGTGGAGGGACTAGCGGGAGCTCTGGGGCCAACGTCCTGACTTTC.

The chain recombines TRBV19 with TRBJ1-2; D gene uncertain. V was shortened by 0 bases and J by 5 bases, with 7 bases between the two germline ends. Germline assignment: CDR1 LNHDA and CDR2 SQIVND (reference sequence). The CDR3 is 13 residues long. CDR3 sequence (DNA): TGTGCCAGTAGTATAGAATCGCGGTATGGCTACACCTTC. It is translated as CASSIESRYGYTF. Drawing the rest from reference TRBV19 and TRBJ1-2, the complete variable domain is DGGITQSPKYLFRKEGQNVTLSCEQNLNHDAMYWYRQDPGQGLRLIYYSQIVNDFQKGDIAEGYSVSREKKESFPLTVTSAQKNPTAFYLCASSIESRYGYTFGSGTRLTVV.

This chain links TRBV6-5 with TRBJ1-6, with D perhaps matching TRBD1 (6 bases). The CDR3 is made up of 15 amino acids. The V gene's germline CDR1 is MNHEY and CDR2 SVGAGI. The V gene lost 2 bases and the J gene lost 5 bases, with 10 bases spanning the gap. In DNA, the CDR3 is TGTGCCAGCAGTTACGGACAGCGAAATAATTCACCCCTCCACTTT. Its translation: CASSYGQRNNSPLHF.

The chain couples TRBV5-4 to TRBJ2-1; 7 bases fit TRBD1. The CDR3 spans 14 residues. Trimming took 3 bases from V and 7 from J; bases not matched to a gene: 7. Germline V lookup: CDR1 SGHNT, CDR2 YYREEE (reference sequence). This CDR3 is CASSWGTVGNEQFF. As DNA, the CDR3 is TGTGCCAGCAGCTGGGGGACAGTAGGTAATGAGCAGTTCTTC. Filled out from reference TRBV5-4 and TRBJ2-1, the complete variable domain reads ETGVTQSPTHLIKTRGQQVTLRCSSQSGHNTVSWYQQALGQGPQFIFQYYREEENGRGNFPPRFSGLQFPNYSSELNVNALELDDSALYLCASSWGTVGNEQFFGPGTRLTVL.

This clone showed up just once. The chain couples TRBV28 to TRBJ1-1; TRBD1 might be the D (6 bases). The CDR3 extends over 14 amino acids. Germline-derived CDR1 and CDR2 are MDHEN and SYDVKM. The V gene lost 6 bases and the J gene lost 1 base, with 12 bases spanning the gap. CDR3 protein: CASSKGGPNTEAFF. The CDR3 DNA reads as TGTGCCAGCAGCAAAGGGGGTCCGAACACTGAAGCTTTCTTT.

The gene calls are TRBV2 and TRBJ1-1; no clear D gene. The germline V gene has CDR1 SNHLY and CDR2 FYNNEI. The CDR3 consists of 11 residues. Deletions cut 8 bases from V and 8 bases from J, with 12 bases between. Here the CDR3 DNA reads TGTGCCAGCCGCAGGTCCTTCGAAGCTTTCTTT. It is translated as CASRRSFEAFF.